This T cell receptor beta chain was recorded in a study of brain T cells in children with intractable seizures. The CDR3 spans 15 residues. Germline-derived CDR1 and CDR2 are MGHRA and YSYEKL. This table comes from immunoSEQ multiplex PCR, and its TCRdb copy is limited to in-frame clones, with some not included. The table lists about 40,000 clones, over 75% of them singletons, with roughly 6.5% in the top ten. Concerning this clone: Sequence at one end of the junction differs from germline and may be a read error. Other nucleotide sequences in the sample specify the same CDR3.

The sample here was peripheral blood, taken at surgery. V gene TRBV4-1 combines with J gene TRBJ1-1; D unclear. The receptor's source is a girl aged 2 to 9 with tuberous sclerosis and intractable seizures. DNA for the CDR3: TGCGCCAGCAGCCAAGGGACGGGGTCTAACACTGAAGCCTTCTTT. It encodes CASSQGTGSNTEAFF.